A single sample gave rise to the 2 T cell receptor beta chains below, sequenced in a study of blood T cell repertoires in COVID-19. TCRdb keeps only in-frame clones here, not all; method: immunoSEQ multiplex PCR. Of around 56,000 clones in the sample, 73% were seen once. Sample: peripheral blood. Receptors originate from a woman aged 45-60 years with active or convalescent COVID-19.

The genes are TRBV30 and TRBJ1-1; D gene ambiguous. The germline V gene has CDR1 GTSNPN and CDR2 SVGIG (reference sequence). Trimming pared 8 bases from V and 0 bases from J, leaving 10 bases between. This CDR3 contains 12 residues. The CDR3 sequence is CAGLGVNTEAFF. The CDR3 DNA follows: TGTGCCGGACTCGGGGTGAACACTGAAGCTTTCTTT.

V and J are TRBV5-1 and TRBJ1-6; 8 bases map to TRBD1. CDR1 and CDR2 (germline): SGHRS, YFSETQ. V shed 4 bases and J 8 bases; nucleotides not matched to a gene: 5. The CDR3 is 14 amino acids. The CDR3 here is CASSPDREDSPLHF. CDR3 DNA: TGCGCCAGCAGCCCGGACAGGGAGGATTCACCCCTCCACTTT.